This T cell receptor (beta chain) was identified during a study of blood T cell repertoires in COVID-19. Across the study: Sites in the United States, Italy and Spain provided acute and convalescent COVID-19 samples. The analysed material was cDNA or gDNA that came from T cells, B-cell-depleted T cells, or PBMCs.

In the source study's methods: Amplification from reference gene primers served as the basis for estimated nucleated cell counts. This table comes from immunoSEQ multiplex PCR, and its TCRdb copy is limited to in-frame clones, with some not included. That table is the source of V, J and clone size, and D and trimming were worked out from the DNA. This table holds about 130,000 clones, about nine tenths found once. The germline V gene encodes CDR1 MDHEN and CDR2 SYDVKM. Trimming pared 8 bases from V and 4 bases from J, leaving 20 bases between. This CDR3 spans 15 amino acids. The V call is TRBV28, the J call TRBJ1-2, with D uncertain. Sequenced: peripheral blood. The sequence derives from a middle-aged man with acute or convalescent COVID-19. CDR3 nucleotide sequence: TGTGCCAGCTCCCCCCCGGGAGACCCAGGCTATGGCTACACCTTC. It encodes CASSPPGDPGYGYTF.